Listed here are 29 T cell receptor beta chains from one sample, sequenced in a study of cytomegalovirus exposure and HLA in healthy donors. A multiplex PCR was run with 60 Vbeta primers and 13 Jbeta primers. Only in-frame clones appear in the TCRdb table, and some are missing; sequencing was by immunoSEQ multiplex PCR. Of about 160,000 clones listed, approximately 80% were seen once; the top ten hold about 12%. The sequenced material came from PBMCs. The source of these receptors is a woman between 45 and 60 years old in good health and CMV-seronegative.

This chain connects TRBV28 to TRBJ2-7; 10 bases align to TRBD1. The CDR3 runs to 17 residues. Germline V gives CDR1 MDHEN, CDR2 SYDVKM. V shed 4 bases, J shed 2 bases, and the junction held 11 bases outside the gene matches. The CDR3 protein is CASSSPSRDRGTYEQYF. CDR3 DNA sequence: TGTGCCAGCAGTTCCCCAAGCCGGGACAGGGGCACCTACGAGCAGTACTTC.

V usage is TRBV28 and J usage is TRBJ2-1; maybe TRBD2 (6 bases). Germline V CDR1 and CDR2: MDHEN, SYDVKM. V dropped 4 bases and J dropped 7 bases, with 20 bases sitting between them. This CDR3 has 16 residues. CDR3 region: CASSSGLGTGLNEQFF. In DNA form, the CDR3 reads TGTGCCAGCAGTTCGGGACTTGGGACGGGTCTAAATGAGCAGTTCTTC. Using reference TRBV28 and TRBJ2-1 for the parts outside the CDR3, the full variable domain is DVKVTQSSRYLVKRTGEKVFLECVQDMDHENMFWYRQDPGLGLRLIYFSYDVKMKEKGDIPEGYSVSREKKERFSLILESASTNQTSMYLCASSSGLGTGLNEQFFGPGTRLTVL.

The rearrangement uses TRBV19 and TRBJ2-2, with D perhaps TRBD1 (6 bases). The CDR3 loop spans 13 amino acids. Germline V gene sequence: CDR1 LNHDA, CDR2 SQIVND (reference sequence). Deletions cut 5 bases from V and 6 bases from J, with 10 bases between. The CDR3 loop is CASSRSGAGELFF. CDR3 nucleotide sequence: TGTGCCAGTAGTCGGTCAGGGGCCGGGGAGCTGTTTTTT.

The sample holds a few counts of this clone. CDR3 loop: CASSLGLLETGEQFF. DNA of the CDR3: TGTGCCAGCAGCTTGGGCCTACTGGAGACGGGTGAGCAGTTCTTC. This chain uses TRBV5-8 with TRBJ2-1; D gene unclear. Looked up from germline, CDR1 is SGHTS and CDR2 is YDEGEE. The CDR3 spans 15 residues. V was trimmed by 0 bases and J by 9 bases, leaving 16 bases between them.

This rearrangement joins TRBV19 to TRBJ2-7, with TRBD2 matching 10 bases. The germline gives CDR1 LNHDA, CDR2 SQIVND (reference sequence). The CDR3 sequence is 15 residues long. V was clipped by 5 bases and J by 0 bases; unmatched bases: 4. The CDR3 protein is CASSRGLASSYEQYF. CDR3 in DNA: TGTGCCAGTAGTCGGGGACTAGCGAGCTCCTACGAGCAGTACTTC.

CDR3 DNA: TGTGCCTGGAGCCCCCGGGGAGGGGCTCCTGGGGATCAGCCCCAGCATTTT. As protein: CAWSPRGGAPGDQPQHF. V usage is TRBV30 and J usage is TRBJ1-5, with D possibly matching TRBD1 (5 bases). This CDR3 is built from 17 residues. The V gene's germline CDR1 is GTSNPN and CDR2 SVGIG (reference sequence). Trimming removed 3 bases from V and 5 bases from J, with 23 bases in between. Full variable domain (missing parts from reference TRBV30 and TRBJ1-5): SQTIHQWPATLVQPVGSPLSLECTVEGTSNPNLYWYRQAAGRGLQLLFYSVGIGQISSEVPQNLSASRPQDRQFILSSKKLLLSDSGFYLCAWSPRGGAPGDQPQHFGDGTRLSIL.

J is TRBJ1-4 and V is TRBV30; 8 nucleotides agree with TRBD1. Trimming took 0 bases from V and 7 from J; bases not matched to a gene: 7. Looked up from germline, CDR1 is GTSNPN and CDR2 is SVGIG (reference sequence). This CDR3 is 15 amino acids long. CDR3 sequence: CAWSVGDRRSEKLFF. The CDR3 DNA reads TGTGCCTGGAGTGTAGGGGACAGGCGGAGTGAAAAACTGTTTTTT. Combining the CDR3 with reference TRBV30 and TRBJ1-4 gives the whole variable domain SQTIHQWPATLVQPVGSPLSLECTVEGTSNPNLYWYRQAAGRGLQLLFYSVGIGQISSEVPQNLSASRPQDRQFILSSKKLLLSDSGFYLCAWSVGDRRSEKLFFGSGTQLSVL.

This sequence joins TRBV18 and TRBJ1-1; D is unresolved. With 1 base removed from V and 0 bases from J, the gap between germline ends came to 12 bases. The CDR3 totals 16 residues. Germline assignment: CDR1 KGHSH and CDR2 LQKENI. As DNA, the CDR3 is TGTGCCAGCTCACCACTATCGGGTGTCATGAACACTGAAGCTTTCTTT. Protein: CASSPLSGVMNTEAFF. Variable domain in full (rest from reference TRBV18 and TRBJ1-1): NAGVMQNPRHLVRRRGQEARLRCSPMKGHSHVYWYRQLPEEGLKFMVYLQKENIIDESGMPKERFSAEFPKEGPSILRIQQVVRGDSAAYFCASSPLSGVMNTEAFFGQGTRLTVV.

The chain carries TRBV30 and TRBJ2-1, with 12 bases aligning to TRBD2. Unmatched junction bases numbered 2, after V lost 5 bases and J lost 3 bases. The CDR3 is made up of 14 amino acids. Per the germline V gene, CDR1 is GTSNPN and CDR2 is SVGIG (reference sequence). The CDR3 spells CAWASGRGYNEQFF. In nucleotides, the CDR3 is TGTGCCTGGGCTAGCGGGAGGGGCTACAATGAGCAGTTCTTC.

CDR3 nucleotides: TGTGCCAGCAGCTCCGGGGGGGTCCCTCAGATGAGTGAGCAGTACTTC. The encoded protein is CASSSGGVPQMSEQYF. This chain links TRBV7-6 with TRBJ2-7; 8 bases map to TRBD2. With V trimmed by 4 bases and J by 7 bases, 15 bases remained unmatched. The CDR3 contains 16 residues. Germline V gene lookup returns CDR1 SGHVS and CDR2 FNYEAQ.

The chain is built from TRBV30 and TRBJ2-1; TRBD2 matches 14 bases. The V and J ends lost 4 bases and 10 bases, in that order; junction bases with no gene match: 3. The CDR3 contains 13 residues. Germline assignment: CDR1 GTSNPN and CDR2 SVGIG (reference sequence). CDR3 nucleotides: TGTGCCTGGACGGGACTAGCGGGAGTGGAGCAGTTCTTC. Amino acid sequence: CAWTGLAGVEQFF.

The chain recombines TRBV6-5 with TRBJ2-1, with D unclear. V shed 6 bases and J shed 5 bases, with 11 bases lying between them. Per the germline V gene, CDR1 is MNHEY and CDR2 is SVGAGI. The CDR3 is made up of 13 amino acids. The CDR3 sequence is CASRRTRDNEQFF. The CDR3 region has the DNA TGTGCCAGCAGACGAACACGGGACAATGAGCAGTTCTTC.

V gene TRBV19 combines with J gene TRBJ2-3; tentative D call: TRBD1 (6 bases). This CDR3 is built from 13 residues. Germline CDR1 reads LNHDA; CDR2 reads SQIVND (reference sequence). Trimming cost V 5 bases and J 5 bases, with 11 bases left between them. Written as DNA, the CDR3 is TGTGCCAGTAGTCGGCAGGGGCAAGATACGCAGTATTTT. Residues: CASSRQGQDTQYF.

This chain links TRBV6-1 with TRBJ1-6; 7 nucleotides agree with TRBD1. The V and J ends lost 6 bases and 7 bases, in that order; junction bases with no gene match: 6. Germline values: CDR1 MNHNS, CDR2 SASEGT. The CDR3 runs to 14 residues. CDR3 region: CASRQTGRNSPLHF. The CDR3 DNA is TGTGCCAGCAGGCAGACAGGGAGGAATTCACCCCTCCACTTT.

The chain has TRBV7-9 and TRBJ2-7; maybe TRBD2 (7 bases). From germline, CDR1 is SEHNR and CDR2 FQNEAQ (reference sequence). This CDR3 is 16 amino acids long. The V end lost 6 bases, the J end lost 2 bases, and 20 bases lay between the germline ends. The CDR3, as DNA: TGTGCCAGCAGTAATCTGGGGGGGGGCGGACCCTACGAGCAGTACTTC. This sequence encodes CASSNLGGGGPYEQYF.

The rearrangement joins TRBV28 to TRBJ1-2, with a possible D match to TRBD1 (5 bases). V was cut by 7 bases and J by 5 bases, with 17 bases left in between. There are 14 residues in the CDR3. Per the germline V gene, CDR1 is MDHEN and CDR2 is SYDVKM. The CDR3 DNA reads TGTGCCAGCATCCCCCTTGGCAGGGTATATGGCTACACCTTC. Encoded protein: CASIPLGRVYGYTF.

The chain has TRBV6-5 and TRBJ2-7; 9 positions match TRBD2. This CDR3 has 15 amino acids. Germline V CDR1 and CDR2: MNHEY, SVGAGI. V was pared by 2 bases and J by 2 bases, with 4 bases of the junction left unmatched. The CDR3 region is CASSYGAGGTYEQYF. The CDR3 nucleotides read TGTGCCAGCAGTTACGGCGCGGGGGGGACCTACGAGCAGTACTTC.

This clone appeared once. J is TRBJ1-2 and V is TRBV4-3, with a tentative D call TRBD1 (6 bases). Germline V lookup: CDR1 LGHNA, CDR2 YSLEER. The CDR3 consists of 19 residues. V dropped 0 bases and J dropped 3 bases, with 23 bases sitting between them. DNA for the CDR3: TGCGCCAGCAGCCAAGACACCCCCCTCGCGGGGGGCGCGGACTATGGCTACACCTTC. This sequence encodes CASSQDTPLAGGADYGYTF.

The chain uses TRBV28 and TRBJ1-1, with TRBD1 matching 7 bases. Trimming removed 6 bases from V and 5 bases from J; junction bases left unmatched: 12. From germline, CDR1 is MDHEN and CDR2 SYDVKM. The CDR3 totals 15 residues. The CDR3 region has the DNA TGTGCCAGCAGCGTTAGACAGGGCGGAAGGACTGAAGCTTTCTTT. It yields the protein CASSVRQGGRTEAFF.

The genes are TRBV28 and TRBJ2-1, with D possibly being TRBD2 (5 bases). Between the trimmed V and J ends, which lost 7 bases and 0 bases, there was a span of 16 bases. The CDR3 length is 16 residues. CDR1 is MDHEN, CDR2 SYDVKM, per germline. CDR3 sequence (DNA): TGTGCCAGCAACCCTATCGGCGGAGGCTCCTACAATGAGCAGTTCTTC. It is translated as CASNPIGGGSYNEQFF.

The V gene is TRBV7-2, the J gene TRBJ1-1; 8 positions agree with TRBD1. CDR3 length: 15 residues. V shed 5 bases and J 4 bases; nucleotides not matched to a gene: 9. The germline V gene encodes CDR1 SGHTA and CDR2 FQGNSA. DNA for the CDR3: TGTGCCAGCAGCAAAGGACAGGGAATAATCACTGAAGCTTTCTTT. As protein: CASSKGQGIITEAFF.

The gene calls are TRBV19 and TRBJ2-3; 7 bases are shared with TRBD1. In germline, CDR1 is LNHDA, CDR2 SQIVND (reference sequence). V was pared by 4 bases and J by 0 bases, with 4 bases of the junction left unmatched. The CDR3 totals 15 residues. Here the CDR3 DNA reads TGTGCCAGTAGTACGGACAGGAGAAGCACAGATACGCAGTATTTT. This sequence encodes CASSTDRRSTDTQYF.

The V gene is TRBV7-9, the J gene TRBJ2-5; TRBD1 matches at 8 bases. J lost 5 bases, V lost 3 bases, and 8 bases had no gene match. Germline V gene data show CDR1 as SEHNR and CDR2 as FQNEAQ (reference sequence). The CDR3 is 15 amino acids. The CDR3: CASSFGQGAFETQYF. The CDR3 DNA reads as TGTGCCAGCAGCTTCGGCCAGGGGGCGTTTGAGACCCAGTACTTC. The whole variable domain, remainder taken from reference TRBV7-9 and TRBJ2-5, is DTGVSQNPRHKITKRGQNVTFRCDPISEHNRLYWYRQTLGQGPEFLTYFQNEAQLEKSRLLSDRFSAERPKGSFSTLEIQRTEQGDSAMYLCASSFGQGAFETQYFGPGTRLLVL.

The rearrangement uses TRBV7-6 and TRBJ2-3; tentatively, D is TRBD1 (5 bases). V was cut by 1 base and J by 6 bases, with 14 bases left in between. CDR1 and CDR2 from the germline V gene are SGHVS and FNYEAQ. The CDR3 is made up of 15 amino acids. The CDR3 DNA is TGTGCCAGCAGCTTAGGGGCTGGACACAAGGATACGCAGTATTTT. It specifies CASSLGAGHKDTQYF.

CDR3 protein: CSVVGDTKTEAFF. As DNA, the CDR3 is TGCAGCGTTGTCGGGGACACGAAGACTGAAGCTTTCTTT. The rearrangement joins TRBV29-1 to TRBJ1-1; TRBD1 is a possible D gene (6 bases). The germline CDR1 and CDR2 sequences are SQVTM and ANQGSEA. With 4 bases removed from V and 5 bases from J, the gap between germline ends came to 14 bases. The CDR3 sequence is 13 residues long.

The chain combines TRBV5-6 with TRBJ1-1, with 8 nucleotides matching TRBD1. The CDR3 has 15 residues. The J segment lost 1 base and the V segment lost 4 bases, leaving 6 bases of the junction unmatched. Per germline, CDR1 SGHDT and CDR2 YYEEEE. The chain's CDR3 is CASSGNRGANTEAFF. The CDR3 region has the DNA TGTGCCAGCAGCGGCAACAGGGGGGCGAACACTGAAGCTTTCTTT.

This clone has more than one count but fewer than ten. This chain joins TRBV6-1 and TRBJ1-2, with a tentative D call TRBD1 (5 bases). The CDR3 length is 16 residues. Germline lookup yields CDR1 MNHNS and CDR2 SASEGT. V was cut by 4 bases and J by 5 bases, with 20 bases left in between. CDR3 DNA: TGTGCCAGCAGTGCGGATTATACGGGGGGAGGTTATGGCTACACCTTC. The encoded protein is CASSADYTGGGYGYTF.

The V call is TRBV5-1, the J call TRBJ1-2; weak D call: TRBD1 (5 bases). CDR1 and CDR2 from the germline V gene are SGHRS and YFSETQ. Trimming took 1 base from V and 2 from J, leaving 12 bases between them. The CDR3 length is 15 residues. The CDR3 DNA follows: TGCGCCAGCAGCTTGAACCTGGGGCCCAACTATGGCTACACCTTC. This gives the protein CASSLNLGPNYGYTF.

The genes are TRBV10-3 and TRBJ2-1, with TRBD2 matching over 11 bases. The junction had 14 bases not matched to a gene; V was cut back by 3 bases and J by 13 bases. This CDR3 is 16 amino acids long. In germline, CDR1 is ENHRY, CDR2 SYGVKD. The CDR3 here is CAISDPGLAAKGDQFF. Here the CDR3 DNA reads TGTGCCATCAGTGACCCGGGACTAGCGGCAAAGGGGGACCAGTTCTTC.